The rows below give T cell receptor beta chains drawn from one sample of a study of regulatory T cells in long-lasting Graves disease. TCRdb recomputed calls from the multiplex PCR reads with MiXCR, one row per CDR3 protein. The top ten clones hold roughly 13% of a sample with a few hundred thousand distinct CDR3 sequences, 20% of them seen once. Material: peripheral blood mononuclear cells (PBMCs), obtained at new diagnosis, from a patient treated with antithyroid drugs. Every receptor here comes from a female donor with Graves disease. CDR3s include the opening cysteine and the closing phenylalanine or tryptophan. Fields, in order: J gene, D gene, clone size, V gene, CDR3 protein, CDR3 DNA. D genes are given only for firm matches. Clone size, where shown, is once, few, many, or a class for clones that have expanded.

J: TRBJ2-7
D: TRBD1
size: NA
V: TRBV7-3
CDR3: CASSWNPRDRGSAEQYF
DNA: TGTGCCAGCTCCTGGAATCCCCGGGACAGGGGTTCTGCCGAGCAGTACTTC

J: TRBJ1-1
D: NA
size: many
V: TRBV3-1
CDR3: CASSQATDSLNTEAFF
DNA: TGTGCCAGCAGCCAAGCCACTGACAGCCTGAACACTGAAGCTTTCTTT

J: TRBJ1-6
D: NA
size: few
V: TRBV7-2
CDR3: CASSNAGGGNNSPLHF
DNA: TGTGCCAGCAGCAACGCCGGGGGAGGAAATAATTCACCCCTCCACTTT

J: TRBJ2-1
D: TRBD1
size: many
V: TRBV20-1
CDR3: CSATDRVVNEQFF
DNA: TGCAGTGCCACAGACAGGGTAGTCAATGAGCAGTTCTTC

J: TRBJ2-7
D: NA
size: many
V: TRBV9
CDR3: CASSQTAYSYEQYF
DNA: TGTGCCAGCAGCCAGACTGCCTACTCCTACGAGCAGTACTTC

J: TRBJ2-1
D: TRBD2
size: NA
V: TRBV7-2
CDR3: CASSRGWEGYNEQFF
DNA: TGCGCCAGCAGCCGTGGCTGGGAGGGATACAATGAGCAGTTCTTC

J: TRBJ2-5
D: NA
size: many
V: TRBV10-3
CDR3: CAISEDSAQETQYF
DNA: TGTGCCATCAGTGAAGACAGTGCTCAAGAGACCCAGTACTTC

J: TRBJ1-5
D: NA
size: NA
V: TRBV7-8
CDR3: CASSRGPSRGPSNQPQHF
DNA: TGTGCCAGCAGCCGCGGCCCATCCAGGGGCCCTAGCAATCAGCCCCAGCATTTT

J: TRBJ1-4
D: NA
size: many
V: TRBV4-2
CDR3: CASSQGRDEKLFF
DNA: TGTGCCAGCAGCCAAGGCAGGGATGAAAAACTGTTTTTT

J: TRBJ1-2
D: TRBD1
size: many
V: TRBV6-5
CDR3: CASSYGTGYVF
DNA: TGTGCCAGCAGTTACGGGACAGGGTACGTCTTC

J: TRBJ2-1
D: NA
size: many
V: TRBV2
CDR3: CASLPSYNEQFF
DNA: TGTGCCAGCCTCCCAAGTTACAATGAGCAGTTCTTC

J: TRBJ2-2
D: NA
size: many
V: TRBV6-1
CDR3: CASSDANTGELFF
DNA: TGTGCCAGCAGTGACGCGAACACCGGGGAGCTGTTTTTT

J: TRBJ1-1
D: TRBD1
size: many
V: TRBV28
CDR3: CASSNPGQRAFF
DNA: TGTGCCAGCAGCAACCCGGGACAGAGAGCTTTCTTT

J: TRBJ2-7
D: NA
size: NA
V: TRBV2
CDR3: CASSPGVRSEQYF
DNA: TGTGCCAGCAGTCCAGGGGTGAGGAGTGAGCAGTACTTC

J: TRBJ2-5
D: TRBD1
size: many
V: TRBV30
CDR3: CAWSRQGETQYF
DNA: TGTGCCTGGAGCCGACAGGGAGAGACCCAGTACTTC

J: TRBJ2-2
D: NA
size: many
V: TRBV18
CDR3: CASSPQGTGELFF
DNA: TGTGCCAGCAGTCCTCAGGGGACCGGGGAGCTGTTTTTT

J: TRBJ2-5
D: TRBD1
size: many
V: TRBV12-3/TRBV12-4
CDR3: CASRPDRGPETQYF
DNA: TGTGCCAGCAGACCCGACAGGGGGCCGGAGACCCAGTACTTC

J: TRBJ2-2
D: NA
size: NA
V: TRBV2
CDR3: CASSEGMTGELFF
DNA: TGTGCCAGCAGTGAGGGCATGACCGGGGAGCTGTTTTTT

J: TRBJ2-1
D: TRBD2
size: many
V: TRBV12-3/TRBV12-4
CDR3: CASTPAGGRYNEQFF
DNA: TGTGCCAGCACCCCAGCGGGAGGGCGCTACAATGAGCAGTTCTTC

J: TRBJ1-2
D: TRBD1
size: many
V: TRBV20-1
CDR3: CSAPSPGQMLYGYTF
DNA: TGCAGTGCTCCAAGTCCGGGACAGATGCTCTATGGCTACACCTTC

J: TRBJ1-3
D: TRBD1
size: NA
V: TRBV28
CDR3: CASVPGGASGNTIYF
DNA: TGTGCCAGCGTACCAGGGGGAGCCTCTGGAAACACCATATATTTT

J: TRBJ2-7
D: NA
size: many
V: TRBV28
CDR3: CASTRGLSYEQYF
DNA: TGTGCCAGCACCCGGGGCCTCTCCTACGAGCAGTACTTC

J: TRBJ1-6
D: NA
size: many
V: TRBV12-3/TRBV12-4
CDR3: CASSIQGVRSPLHF
DNA: TGTGCCAGCAGTATCCAAGGAGTCCGATCACCCCTCCACTTT

J: TRBJ1-5
D: NA
size: many
V: TRBV10-3
CDR3: CASAREDSNQPQHF
DNA: TGTGCCTCGGCCCGCGAGGATAGCAATCAGCCCCAGCATTTT

J: TRBJ1-1
D: TRBD1
size: NA
V: TRBV7-2
CDR3: CASSLDPGTGGTEAFF
DNA: TGTGCCAGCAGCTTAGACCCCGGGACAGGAGGCACTGAAGCTTTCTTT

J: TRBJ2-7
D: TRBD1
size: NA
V: TRBV2
CDR3: CASRGPGTADHEQYF
DNA: TGTGCCAGCAGGGGTCCCGGGACAGCAGACCACGAGCAGTACTTC

J: TRBJ2-1
D: TRBD2
size: many
V: TRBV7-9
CDR3: CASSRNGGGSSYNEQFF
DNA: TGTGCCAGCAGCAGAAACGGGGGGGGCAGCTCCTACAATGAGCAGTTCTTC

J: TRBJ2-7
D: TRBD2
size: NA
V: TRBV7-8
CDR3: CASSFPAGGPNEQYF
DNA: TGTGCCAGCAGCTTCCCAGCGGGGGGGCCTAATGAGCAGTACTTC

J: TRBJ2-7
D: TRBD1
size: once
V: TRBV10-3
CDR3: CAISEWLPGQGTYEQYF
DNA: TGTGCCATCAGTGAGTGGTTACCGGGACAGGGAACCTACGAGCAGTACTTC

J: TRBJ2-7
D: NA
size: few
V: TRBV7-6
CDR3: CASRKFDDTYEQYF
DNA: TGTGCCAGCAGAAAATTTGACGATACCTACGAGCAGTACTTC

J: TRBJ2-7
D: NA
size: few
V: TRBV10-3
CDR3: CAISEVKGREDEQYF
DNA: TGTGCCATCAGTGAAGTCAAGGGCAGGGAGGACGAGCAGTACTTC

J: TRBJ2-1
D: TRBD2
size: few
V: TRBV7-3
CDR3: CASSLIAGGYNEQFF
DNA: TGTGCCAGCAGCTTGATAGCGGGGGGATACAATGAGCAGTTCTTC

J: TRBJ2-7
D: NA
size: many
V: TRBV28
CDR3: CASSGRRTWNEQYF
DNA: TGTGCCAGCAGTGGGAGAAGGACGTGGAACGAGCAGTACTTC

J: TRBJ2-7
D: NA
size: many
V: TRBV15
CDR3: CATSRDVPSYEQYF
DNA: TGTGCCACCAGCAGAGATGTCCCTTCCTACGAGCAGTACTTC

J: TRBJ2-2
D: NA
size: NA
V: TRBV10-1
CDR3: CASSESRQNTGELFF
DNA: TGCGCCAGCAGTGAGTCACGGCAGAACACCGGGGAGCTGTTTTTT

J: TRBJ2-1
D: TRBD2
size: NA
V: TRBV10-3
CDR3: CAISESGLQYYNEQFF
DNA: TGTGCCATCAGTGAGTCGGGACTACAGTATTACAATGAGCAGTTCTTC

J: TRBJ2-7
D: NA
size: NA
V: TRBV7-8
CDR3: CASSLAVRYEQYF
DNA: TGTGCCAGCAGCTTAGCGGTCCGATACGAGCAGTACTTC

J: TRBJ2-1
D: TRBD2
size: many
V: TRBV3-1
CDR3: CASSQDRSGTSGEQFF
DNA: TGTGCCAGCAGCCAAGATCGTAGCGGGACGAGTGGTGAGCAGTTCTTC

J: TRBJ2-4
D: NA
size: many
V: TRBV7-2
CDR3: CASSLDGVLAKNIQYF
DNA: TGTGCCAGCAGCTTAGACGGGGTTCTAGCCAAAAACATTCAGTACTTC

J: TRBJ2-7
D: NA
size: many
V: TRBV30
CDR3: CAWSWGAEQYF
DNA: TGTGCCTGGAGCTGGGGGGCCGAGCAGTACTTC

J: TRBJ1-6
D: NA
size: few
V: TRBV9
CDR3: CASSVGDTLGSPLHF
DNA: TGTGCCAGCAGCGTAGGGGACACCCTTGGATCACCCCTCCACTTT

J: TRBJ2-4
D: NA
size: many
V: TRBV6-2/TRBV6-3
CDR3: CASSSPNGIQYF
DNA: TGTGCCAGCAGTTCCCCCAACGGCATTCAGTACTTC

J: TRBJ1-1
D: NA
size: many
V: TRBV3-1
CDR3: CASSDWNTEAFF
DNA: TGTGCCAGCTCCGATTGGAACACTGAAGCTTTCTTT

J: TRBJ1-2
D: NA
size: many
V: TRBV2
CDR3: CASSVNQQPDYGYTF
DNA: TGTGCCAGCAGTGTTAACCAACAGCCCGACTATGGCTACACCTTC

J: TRBJ2-6
D: TRBD2
size: few
V: TRBV14
CDR3: CASSQEPLAGGVGGANVLTF
DNA: TGTGCCAGCAGCCAAGAGCCGCTAGCGGGAGGAGTAGGTGGGGCCAACGTCCTGACTTTC

J: TRBJ2-1
D: TRBD2
size: few
V: TRBV4-3
CDR3: CASSQGGGRLANEQFF
DNA: TGCGCCAGCAGCCAAGGGGGCGGGAGGCTTGCAAATGAGCAGTTCTTC

J: TRBJ2-7
D: TRBD1
size: many
V: TRBV20-1
CDR3: CSARVRQGASYEQYF
DNA: TGCAGTGCTAGGGTTAGACAGGGGGCGAGTTACGAGCAGTACTTC

J: TRBJ2-5
D: TRBD1
size: many
V: TRBV15
CDR3: CATSRASGQGASETQYF
DNA: TGTGCCACCAGCAGAGCATCCGGACAGGGGGCTTCAGAGACCCAGTACTTC

J: TRBJ2-2
D: NA
size: NA
V: TRBV7-2
CDR3: CTSSQYSGSNTGELFF
DNA: TGTACCAGCAGCCAGTATAGCGGATCGAACACCGGGGAGCTGTTTTTT

J: TRBJ2-3
D: NA
size: many
V: TRBV20-1
CDR3: CSALWRGTLSTDTQYF
DNA: TGCAGTGCCCTATGGCGGGGTACCCTAAGCACAGATACGCAGTATTTT

J: TRBJ2-2
D: TRBD2
size: NA
V: TRBV29-1
CDR3: CSVEEGGRELFF
DNA: TGCAGCGTTGAAGAGGGGGGGAGGGAGCTGTTTTTT

J: TRBJ1-3
D: TRBD1
size: few
V: TRBV7-7
CDR3: CASSQTGAPGNTIYF
DNA: TGTGCCAGCAGCCAGACAGGGGCCCCTGGAAACACCATATATTTT